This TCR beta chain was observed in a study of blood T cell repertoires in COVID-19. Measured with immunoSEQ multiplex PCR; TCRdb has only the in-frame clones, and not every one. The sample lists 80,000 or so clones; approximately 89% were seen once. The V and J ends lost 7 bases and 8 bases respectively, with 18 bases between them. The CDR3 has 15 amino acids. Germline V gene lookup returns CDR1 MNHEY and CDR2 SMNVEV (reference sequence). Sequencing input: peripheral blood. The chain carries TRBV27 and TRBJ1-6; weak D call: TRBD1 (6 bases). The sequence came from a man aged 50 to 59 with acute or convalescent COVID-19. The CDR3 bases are TGTGCCAGCATGCCGTTCAGGGGAGGGTATTCACCCCTCCACTTT. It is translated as CASMPFRGGYSPLHF.